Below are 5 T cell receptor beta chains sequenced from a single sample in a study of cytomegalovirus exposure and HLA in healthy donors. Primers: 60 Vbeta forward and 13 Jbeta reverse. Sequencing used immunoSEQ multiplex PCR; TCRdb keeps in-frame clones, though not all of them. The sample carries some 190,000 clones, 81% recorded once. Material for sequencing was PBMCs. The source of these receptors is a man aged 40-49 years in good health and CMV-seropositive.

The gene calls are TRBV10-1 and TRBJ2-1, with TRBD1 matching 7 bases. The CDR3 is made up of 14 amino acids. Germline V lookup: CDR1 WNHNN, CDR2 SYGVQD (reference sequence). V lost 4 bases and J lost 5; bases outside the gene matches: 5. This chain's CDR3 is CASSAGQVNNEQFF. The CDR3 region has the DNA TGCGCCAGCAGTGCCGGACAGGTGAACAATGAGCAGTTCTTC.

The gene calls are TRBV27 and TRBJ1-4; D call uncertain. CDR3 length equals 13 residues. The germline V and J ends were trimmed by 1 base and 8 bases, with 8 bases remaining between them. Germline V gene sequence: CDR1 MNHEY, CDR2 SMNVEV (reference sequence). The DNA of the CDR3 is TGTGCCAGCAGTTTATATAATTCGGAAAAACTGTTTTTT. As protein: CASSLYNSEKLFF.

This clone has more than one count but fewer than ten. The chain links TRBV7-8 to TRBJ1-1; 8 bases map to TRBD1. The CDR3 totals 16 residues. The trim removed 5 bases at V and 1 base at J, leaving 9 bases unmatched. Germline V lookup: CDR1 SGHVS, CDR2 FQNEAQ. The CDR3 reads CASSPFGGQANTEAFF. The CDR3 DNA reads TGTGCCAGCAGCCCGTTTGGGGGACAGGCGAACACTGAAGCTTTCTTT. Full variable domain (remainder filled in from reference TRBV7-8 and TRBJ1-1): GAGVSQSPRYKVAKRGQDVALRCDPISGHVSLFWYQQALGQGPEFLTYFQNEAQLDKSGLPSDRFFAERPEGSVSTLKIQRTQQEDSAVYLCASSPFGGQANTEAFFGQGTRLTVV.

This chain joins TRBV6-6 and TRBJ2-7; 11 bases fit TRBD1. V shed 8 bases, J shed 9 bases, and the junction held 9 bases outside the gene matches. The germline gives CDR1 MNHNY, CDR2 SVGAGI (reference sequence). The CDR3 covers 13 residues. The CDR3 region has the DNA TGTGCCAGCCGTGGGACAGGGGGGGATTCGCAGTACTTC. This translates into CASRGTGGDSQYF.

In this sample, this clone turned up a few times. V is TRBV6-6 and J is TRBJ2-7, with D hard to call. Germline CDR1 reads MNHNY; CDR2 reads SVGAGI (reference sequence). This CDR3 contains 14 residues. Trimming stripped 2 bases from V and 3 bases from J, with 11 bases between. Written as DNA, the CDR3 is TGTGCCAGCAGTTACGGGCTACAGAACTACGAGCAGTACTTC. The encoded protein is CASSYGLQNYEQYF.